The rows below give T cell receptor beta chains drawn from one sample of a study of blood T cell repertoires in COVID-19. TCRdb's copy holds only in-frame clones and misses some; the assay was immunoSEQ multiplex PCR. The sample records about 70,000 clones, roughly 80% being singletons. Material: peripheral blood. These receptors originate from a man in his 70s who had recovered from COVID-19. Each CDR3 is given with its conserved first and last residue. The order of the fields is V gene, D gene, clone size, J gene, CDR3 protein, CDR3 DNA. A D gene is named only where the DNA matches it firmly. Clone size appears in some rows only: once, few, many, or a class for an expanded clone.

TRBV30	.	once	TRBJ2-5	CAWSKTGYETQYF	TGTGCCTGGAGCAAAACAGGTTACGAGACCCAGTACTTC
TRBV4-1	.	.	TRBJ2-5	CASSQVSSGKETQYF	TGCGCCAGCAGCCAAGTTTCTTCAGGGAAAGAGACCCAGTACTTC
TRBV6-5	.	few	TRBJ1-1	CASSYRRGGTEAFF	TGTGCCAGCAGTTACCGGAGGGGAGGGACTGAAGCTTTCTTT
TRBV5-1	TRBD1	.	TRBJ1-1	CASSLAGTGGAVDTEAFF	TGCGCCAGCAGCTTGGCAGGGACAGGGGGCGCGGTGGACACTGAAGCTTTCTTT
TRBV19	.	.	TRBJ1-5	CASGDSLFQPQHF	TGTGCCAGTGGGGACTCACTCTTTCAGCCCCAGCATTTT
TRBV28	TRBD1	.	TRBJ1-2	CASSSMSGTGVYGYTF	TGTGCCAGCAGTTCCATGTCCGGGACAGGGGTCTATGGCTACACCTTC
TRBV7-9	.	.	TRBJ2-5	CASSLTGLGETQYF	TGTGCCAGCAGCTTGACTGGTCTAGGAGAGACCCAGTACTTC
TRBV5-1	.	.	TRBJ2-5	CASSLVGGQETQYF	TGCGCCAGCAGCTTGGTCGGTGGCCAAGAGACCCAGTACTTC
TRBV5-1	TRBD1	few	TRBJ1-1	CASRAGGSHMNTEAFF	TGCGCCAGCAGGGCAGGGGGTTCTCACATGAACACTGAAGCTTTCTTT
TRBV6-6	.	once	TRBJ1-1	CASSYSEGAEAFF	TGTGCCAGCAGTTACTCCGAAGGGGCTGAAGCTTTCTTT
TRBV6-4	.	.	TRBJ2-1	CASSDYLVGYNEQFF	TGTGCCAGCAGTGACTATTTAGTTGGCTACAATGAGCAGTTCTTC
TRBV5-1	TRBD2	few	TRBJ2-3	CASSLYSGGTDTQYF	TGCGCCAGCAGCCTCTACAGCGGGGGCACAGATACGCAGTATTTT
TRBV5-1	.	.	TRBJ1-4	CASREGNEKLFF	TGCGCCAGCAGGGAGGGGAATGAAAAACTGTTTTTT
TRBV6-5	TRBD1	.	TRBJ2-4	CASSYEGAIGHIQYF	TGTGCCAGCAGTTACGAGGGGGCCATCGGACACATTCAGTACTTC
TRBV3-1/TRBV3-2	TRBD1	.	TRBJ1-5	CASSQGFLARGPGQPQHF	TGTGCCAGCAGCCAAGGCTTCCTTGCGAGGGGGCCGGGTCAGCCCCAGCATTTT
TRBV27	TRBD2	once	TRBJ2-1	CASSLIGTSGSYNEQFF	TGTGCCAGCAGTTTAATAGGCACTAGCGGTTCCTACAATGAGCAGTTCTTC
TRBV5-1	.	.	TRBJ2-7	CASSPGEAFSTYEQYF	TGCGCCAGCAGCCCGGGGGAGGCTTTCTCCACCTACGAGCAGTACTTC
TRBV5-4	TRBD1	.	TRBJ2-3	CASSLGVGQPTDTQYF	TGTGCCAGCAGCTTGGGTGTGGGACAGCCCACAGATACGCAGTATTTT
TRBV5-1	.	.	TRBJ1-4	CASSLVAMGGPATNEKLFF	TGCGCCAGCAGCTTGGTTGCGATGGGTGGGCCAGCAACTAATGAAAAACTGTTTTTT
TRBV7-9	TRBD1	once	TRBJ2-5	CASGTVQETQYF	TGTGCCAGCGGGACAGTGCAAGAGACCCAGTACTTC
TRBV5-1	TRBD2	few	TRBJ2-7	CASSLLAGDGSGQYF	TGCGCCAGCAGCCTACTAGCGGGGGACGGATCGGGGCAGTACTTC
TRBV25-1	.	few	TRBJ2-6	CASSEGYRAGANVLTF	TGTGCCAGCAGTGAAGGTTACAGGGCCGGGGCCAACGTCCTGACTTTC
TRBV6-2/TRBV6-3	TRBD1	.	TRBJ1-5	CASSYSPQGNQPQHF	TGTGCCAGCAGTTACAGCCCACAGGGGAATCAGCCCCAGCATTTT
TRBV7-2	.	.	TRBJ2-1	CASSPPGAREQFF	TGTGCCAGCAGCCCACCGGGAGCTCGGGAGCAGTTCTTC
TRBV19	.	.	TRBJ1-1	CASSTQIDSVNTEAFF	TGTGCCAGTAGTACACAGATAGACAGTGTGAACACTGAAGCTTTCTTT
TRBV28	.	few	TRBJ1-2	CASSLPYRESYGYTF	TGTGCCAGCAGTTTACCCTATAGGGAGAGCTATGGCTACACCTTC
TRBV29-1	TRBD1	.	TRBJ2-1	CSVYRDRQNNEQFF	TGCAGCGTGTACCGGGACAGACAAAACAATGAGCAGTTCTTC
TRBV7-2	TRBD1	.	TRBJ2-7	CASSHPGQGREQYF	TGTGCCAGCAGTCATCCGGGACAGGGTCGCGAGCAGTACTTC
TRBV6-2/TRBV6-3	TRBD1	.	TRBJ1-1	CASSLQGARSEAFF	TGTGCCAGCAGTTTACAGGGGGCACGGTCTGAAGCTTTCTTT
TRBV7-2	.	.	TRBJ1-4	CASSLVADEKLFF	TGTGCCAGCAGCTTAGTGGCGGATGAAAAACTGTTTTTT
TRBV4-3	.	.	TRBJ2-1	CASSQSRTGHEQFF	TGCGCCAGCAGCCAATCTAGAACAGGCCACGAGCAGTTCTTC
TRBV21-1	.	.	TRBJ1-5	CASSTRVDRGPQPQHF	TGTGCCAGCAGTACACGGGTCGACAGGGGGCCTCAGCCCCAGCATTTT
TRBV3-1/TRBV3-2	.	few	TRBJ2-1	CASSQMLAGDNEQFF	TGTGCCAGCAGCCAAATGCTTGCCGGGGACAATGAGCAGTTCTTC
TRBV5-4	TRBD2	.	TRBJ2-1	CASSPVPGLAGGLYEQFF	TGTGCCAGCAGCCCTGTCCCGGGACTAGCGGGGGGGCTCTATGAGCAGTTCTTC
TRBV6-5	.	.	TRBJ2-7	CASIIRGDLGGEQYF	TGTGCCAGCATCATCAGAGGAGACCTCGGTGGGGAGCAGTACTTC
TRBV7-2	.	.	TRBJ2-1	CASREGVEQFF	TGTGCCAGCAGGGAAGGGGTTGAGCAGTTCTTC
TRBV19	TRBD1	.	TRBJ1-5	CASSIKGTALSNQPQHF	TGTGCCAGTAGTATTAAGGGGACAGCACTTAGCAATCAGCCCCAGCATTTT
TRBV5-1	.	once	TRBJ2-2	CASSKDETGQSTGELFF	TGCGCCAGCAGCAAGGACGAGACAGGACAGTCCACCGGGGAGCTGTTTTTT
TRBV7-2	TRBD1	.	TRBJ1-2	CASSPQGGVGNYGYTF	TGTGCCAGCAGCCCTCAAGGGGGCGTAGGAAACTATGGCTACACCTTC
TRBV7-8	TRBD2	.	TRBJ2-5	CASSLALGLAGGETQYF	TGTGCCAGCAGCTTAGCCCTTGGACTAGCGGGAGGGGAGACCCAGTACTTC
TRBV14	.	.	TRBJ2-7	CASSQQGYSSYEQYF	TGTGCCAGCAGCCAACAGGGATACAGCTCCTACGAGCAGTACTTC
TRBV29-1	.	.	TRBJ1-1	CSVGSSAAQEAFF	TGCAGCGTTGGTAGTAGTGCGGCCCAGGAAGCTTTCTTT
TRBV5-1	TRBD1	.	TRBJ2-2	CASSPQGAGELFF	TGCGCCAGCAGCCCACAGGGGGCCGGGGAGCTGTTTTTT
TRBV10-3	.	.	TRBJ1-1	CAIRGQDNTEAFF	TGTGCCATTAGGGGCCAGGACAACACTGAAGCTTTCTTT
TRBV15	TRBD2	few	TRBJ2-1	CATSRGGASGRAAEQFF	TGTGCCACCAGCAGGGGCGGGGCTAGCGGGAGGGCCGCTGAGCAGTTCTTC
TRBV30	.	.	TRBJ2-6	CAWSESRFTRKSSGANVLTF	TGTGCCTGGAGTGAATCCCGTTTCACGAGAAAGAGCTCTGGGGCCAACGTCCTGACTTTC
TRBV10-3	.	once	TRBJ1-1	CAISEPRGGMNTEAFF	TGTGCCATCAGTGAGCCGAGGGGGGGGATGAACACTGAAGCTTTCTTT
TRBV29-1	.	.	TRBJ1-1	CSVGRSPDTEAFF	TGCAGCGTCGGTAGGAGTCCGGACACCGAAGCTTTCTTT
TRBV19	.	.	TRBJ1-5	CASKREVYSNQPQHF	TGTGCCAGTAAAAGGGAGGTTTATAGCAATCAGCCCCAGCATTTT
TRBV5-4	TRBD2	.	TRBJ2-5	CASSPGGTSQETQYF	TGTGCCAGCAGCCCGGGGGGGACTAGCCAAGAGACCCAGTACTTC